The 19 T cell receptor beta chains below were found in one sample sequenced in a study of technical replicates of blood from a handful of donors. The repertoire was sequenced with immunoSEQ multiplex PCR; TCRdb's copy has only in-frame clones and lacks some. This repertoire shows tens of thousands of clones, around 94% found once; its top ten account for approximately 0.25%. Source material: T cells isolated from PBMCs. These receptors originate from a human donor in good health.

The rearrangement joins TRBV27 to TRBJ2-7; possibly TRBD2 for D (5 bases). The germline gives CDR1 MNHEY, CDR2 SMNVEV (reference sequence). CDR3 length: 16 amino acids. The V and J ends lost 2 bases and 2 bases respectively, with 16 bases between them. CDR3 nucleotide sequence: TGTGCCAGCAGTTTAAACCCATATGGACTTGCCTACGAGCAGTACTTC. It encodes CASSLNPYGLAYEQYF.

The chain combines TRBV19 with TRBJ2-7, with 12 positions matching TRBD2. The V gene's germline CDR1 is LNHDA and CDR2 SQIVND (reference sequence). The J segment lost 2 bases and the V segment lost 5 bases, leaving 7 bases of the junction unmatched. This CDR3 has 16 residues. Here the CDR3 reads CASSPPTSGSAYEQYF. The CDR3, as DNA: TGTGCCAGTAGTCCACCGACTAGCGGGAGCGCCTACGAGCAGTACTTC.

Here the CDR3 reads CASSQATSGSTEQYF. The CDR3 DNA sequence: TGTGCCAGCAGCCAAGCCACTAGCGGGAGCACCGAGCAGTACTTC. J is TRBJ2-7 and V is TRBV4-2; 11 nucleotides match TRBD2. Germline values: CDR1 LGHNA, CDR2 YNFKEQ. With 1 base clipped from V and 6 bases from J, the junction kept 5 bases outside the gene matches. The CDR3 consists of 15 residues.

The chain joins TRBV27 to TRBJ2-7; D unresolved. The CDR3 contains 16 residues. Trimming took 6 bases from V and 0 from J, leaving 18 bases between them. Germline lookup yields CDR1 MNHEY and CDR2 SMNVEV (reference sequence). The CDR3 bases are TGTGCCAGCAGCCCTTACAGTCTCCTACGCTCCTACGAGCAGTACTTC. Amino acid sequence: CASSPYSLLRSYEQYF.

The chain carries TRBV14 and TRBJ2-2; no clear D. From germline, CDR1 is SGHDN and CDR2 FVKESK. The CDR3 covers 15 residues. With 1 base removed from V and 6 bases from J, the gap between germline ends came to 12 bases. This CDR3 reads CASSQVLGYPGELFF. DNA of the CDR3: TGTGCCAGCAGCCAAGTCCTCGGGTATCCCGGGGAGCTGTTTTTT.

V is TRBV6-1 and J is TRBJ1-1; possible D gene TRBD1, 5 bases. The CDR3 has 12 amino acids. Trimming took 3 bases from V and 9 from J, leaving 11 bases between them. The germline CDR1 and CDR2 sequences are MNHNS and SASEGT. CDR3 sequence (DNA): TGTGCCAGCAGTGAGGGGCGGTGGAAAGCTTTCTTT. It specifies CASSEGRWKAFF.

The CDR3 sequence: CASSLLRAARYEQYF. The CDR3 region has the DNA TGTGCCAGCAGTTTACTCAGGGCGGCGAGGTACGAGCAGTACTTC. V and J are TRBV6-5 and TRBJ2-7; perhaps TRBD1 as D (5 bases). The CDR3 loop spans 15 amino acids. The germline V gene encodes CDR1 MNHEY and CDR2 SVGAGI. Trimming cost V 4 bases and J 4 bases, with 17 bases left between them.

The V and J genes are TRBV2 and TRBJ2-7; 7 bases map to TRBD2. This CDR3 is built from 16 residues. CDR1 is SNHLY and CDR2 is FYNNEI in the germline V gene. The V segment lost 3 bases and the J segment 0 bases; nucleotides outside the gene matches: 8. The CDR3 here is CASSEGLLRSSYEQYF. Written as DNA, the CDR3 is TGTGCCAGCAGTGAGGGACTACTAAGGAGCTCCTACGAGCAGTACTTC.

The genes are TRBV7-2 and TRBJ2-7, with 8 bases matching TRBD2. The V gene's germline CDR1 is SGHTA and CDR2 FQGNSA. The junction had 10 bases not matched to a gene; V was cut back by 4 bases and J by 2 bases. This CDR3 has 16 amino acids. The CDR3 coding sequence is TGTGCCAGCAGCTCCTCCCGGGTTAGCGGGACCTACGAGCAGTACTTC. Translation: CASSSSRVSGTYEQYF. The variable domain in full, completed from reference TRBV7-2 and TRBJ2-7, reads GAGVSQSPSNKVTEKGKDVELRCDPISGHTALYWYRQSLGQGLEFLIYFQGNSAPDKSGLPSDRFSAERTGGSVSTLTIQRTQQEDSAVYLCASSSSRVSGTYEQYFGPGTRLTVT.

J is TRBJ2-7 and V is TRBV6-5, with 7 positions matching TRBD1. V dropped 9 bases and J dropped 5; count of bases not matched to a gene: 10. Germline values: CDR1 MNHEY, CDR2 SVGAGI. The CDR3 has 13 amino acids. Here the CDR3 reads CASNHRGDNEQYF. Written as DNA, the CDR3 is TGTGCCAGTAATCACAGGGGTGATAACGAGCAGTACTTC.

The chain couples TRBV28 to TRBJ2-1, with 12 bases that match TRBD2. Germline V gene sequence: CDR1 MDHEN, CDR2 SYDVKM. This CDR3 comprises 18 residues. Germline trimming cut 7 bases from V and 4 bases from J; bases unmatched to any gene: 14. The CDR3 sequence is CASTLLGLAGGTYNEQFF. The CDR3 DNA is TGTGCCAGCACCCTCTTGGGGCTAGCGGGAGGGACATACAATGAGCAGTTCTTC. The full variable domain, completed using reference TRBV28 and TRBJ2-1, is DVKVTQSSRYLVKRTGEKVFLECVQDMDHENMFWYRQDPGLGLRLIYFSYDVKMKEKGDIPEGYSVSREKKERFSLILESASTNQTSMYLCASTLLGLAGGTYNEQFFGPGTRLTVL.

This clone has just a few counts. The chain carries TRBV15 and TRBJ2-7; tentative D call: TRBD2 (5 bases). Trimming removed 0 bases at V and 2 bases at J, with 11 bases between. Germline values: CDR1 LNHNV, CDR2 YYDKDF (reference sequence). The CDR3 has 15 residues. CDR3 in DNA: TGTGCCACCAGCAGAGATCGAGGGCAGGCCTACGAGCAGTACTTC. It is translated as CATSRDRGQAYEQYF.

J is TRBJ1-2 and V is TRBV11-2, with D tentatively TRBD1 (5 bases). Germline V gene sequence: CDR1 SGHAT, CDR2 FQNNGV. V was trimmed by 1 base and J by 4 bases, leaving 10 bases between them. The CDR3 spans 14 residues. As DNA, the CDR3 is TGTGCCAGCAGCTTAGGACGGGGGAGCTATGGCTACACCTTC. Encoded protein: CASSLGRGSYGYTF.

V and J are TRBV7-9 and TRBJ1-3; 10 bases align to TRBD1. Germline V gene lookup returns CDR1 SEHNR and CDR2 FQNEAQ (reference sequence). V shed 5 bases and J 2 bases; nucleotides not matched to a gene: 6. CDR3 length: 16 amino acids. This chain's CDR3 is CASSPSGTGAGNTIYF. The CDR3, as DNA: TGTGCCAGCAGCCCTTCCGGGACAGGGGCTGGAAACACCATATATTTT.

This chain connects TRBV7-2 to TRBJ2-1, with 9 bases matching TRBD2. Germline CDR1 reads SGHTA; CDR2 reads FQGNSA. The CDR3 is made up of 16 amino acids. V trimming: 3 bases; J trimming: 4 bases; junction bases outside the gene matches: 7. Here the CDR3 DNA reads TGTGCCAGCAGCTTTAGCGGGAGCGCAATGTACAATGAGCAGTTCTTC. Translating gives CASSFSGSAMYNEQFF.

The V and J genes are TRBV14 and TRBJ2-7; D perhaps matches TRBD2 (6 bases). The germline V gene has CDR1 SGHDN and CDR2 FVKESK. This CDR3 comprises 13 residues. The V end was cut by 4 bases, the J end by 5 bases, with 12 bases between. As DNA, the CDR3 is TGTGCCAGCAGCCTCAGGACTAATGACGAGCAGTACTTC. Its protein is CASSLRTNDEQYF. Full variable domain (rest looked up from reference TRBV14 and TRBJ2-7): EAGVTQFPSHSVIEKGQTVTLRCDPISGHDNLYWYRRVMGKEIKFLLHFVKESKQDESGMPNNRFLAERTGGTYSTLKVQPAELEDSGVYFCASSLRTNDEQYFGPGTRLTVT.

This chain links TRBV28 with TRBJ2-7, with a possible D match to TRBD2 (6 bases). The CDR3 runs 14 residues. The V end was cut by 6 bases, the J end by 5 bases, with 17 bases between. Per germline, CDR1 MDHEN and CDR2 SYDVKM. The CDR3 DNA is TGTGCCAGCAGCCCCCAGGTCTGGGGGGACGAGCAGTACTTC. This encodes CASSPQVWGDEQYF.

CDR3 residues: CASSLRRAEAFF. In DNA, the CDR3 is TGTGCCAGCAGCTTACGTAGAGCTGAAGCTTTCTTT. The chain combines TRBV7-8 with TRBJ1-1; no firm D call. Germline V gene data show CDR1 as SGHVS and CDR2 as FQNEAQ. The ends were cut back, 2 bases at V and 6 bases at J, with 7 bases in the middle. The CDR3 covers 12 residues.

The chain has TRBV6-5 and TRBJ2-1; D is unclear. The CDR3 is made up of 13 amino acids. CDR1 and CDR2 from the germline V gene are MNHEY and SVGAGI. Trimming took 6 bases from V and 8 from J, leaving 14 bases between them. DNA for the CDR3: TGTGCCAGCAGCCCAAGTCACGCGGATGAGCAGTTCTTC. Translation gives CASSPSHADEQFF.